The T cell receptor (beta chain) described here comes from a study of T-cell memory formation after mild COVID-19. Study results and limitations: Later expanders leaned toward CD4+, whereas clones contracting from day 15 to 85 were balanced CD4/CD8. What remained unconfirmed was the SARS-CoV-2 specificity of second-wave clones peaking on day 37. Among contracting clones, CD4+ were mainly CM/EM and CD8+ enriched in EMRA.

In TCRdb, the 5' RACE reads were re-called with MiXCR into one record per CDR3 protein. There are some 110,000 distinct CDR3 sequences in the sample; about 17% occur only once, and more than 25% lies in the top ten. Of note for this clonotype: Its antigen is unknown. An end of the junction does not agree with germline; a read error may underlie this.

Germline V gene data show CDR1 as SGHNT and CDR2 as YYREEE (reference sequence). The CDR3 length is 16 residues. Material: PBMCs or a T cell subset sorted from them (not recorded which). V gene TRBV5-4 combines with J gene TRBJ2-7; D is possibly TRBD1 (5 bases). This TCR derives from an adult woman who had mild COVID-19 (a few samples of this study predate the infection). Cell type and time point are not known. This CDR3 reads CASSLAGAPSSSEQYF. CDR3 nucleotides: TGTGCCAGCAGCTTGGCTGGGGCTCCTTCCTCCTCCGAGCAGTACTTC.